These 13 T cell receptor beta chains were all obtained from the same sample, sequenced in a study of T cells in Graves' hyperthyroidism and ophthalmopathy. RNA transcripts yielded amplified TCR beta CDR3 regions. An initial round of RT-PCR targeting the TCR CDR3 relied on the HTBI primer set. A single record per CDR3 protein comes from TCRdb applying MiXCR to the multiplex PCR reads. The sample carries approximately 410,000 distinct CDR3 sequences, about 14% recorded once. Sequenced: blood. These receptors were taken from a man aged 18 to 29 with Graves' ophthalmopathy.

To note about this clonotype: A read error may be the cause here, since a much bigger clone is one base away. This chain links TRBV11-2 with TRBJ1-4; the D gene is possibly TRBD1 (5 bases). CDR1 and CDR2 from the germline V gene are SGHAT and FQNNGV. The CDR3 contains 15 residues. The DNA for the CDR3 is TGTGCCAGCAGCCTAGGAGGGGTGGGGAGTGAAAAACCGTTTTTT. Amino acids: CASSLGGVGSEKPFF.

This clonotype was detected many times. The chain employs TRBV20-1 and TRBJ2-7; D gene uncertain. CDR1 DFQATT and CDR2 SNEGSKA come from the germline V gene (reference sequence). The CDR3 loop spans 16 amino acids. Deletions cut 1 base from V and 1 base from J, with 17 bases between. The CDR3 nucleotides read TGCAGTGCTAGAGTTCGGCCCTCCATCTTTTCCTACGAGCAGTACTTC. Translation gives CSARVRPSIFSYEQYF.

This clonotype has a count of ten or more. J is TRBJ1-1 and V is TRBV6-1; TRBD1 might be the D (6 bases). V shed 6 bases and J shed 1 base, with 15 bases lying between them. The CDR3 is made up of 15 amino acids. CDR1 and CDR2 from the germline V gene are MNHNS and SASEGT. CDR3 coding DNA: TGTGCCAGCAGCTCGAGGGGGGACGGGAACACTGAAGCTTTCTTT. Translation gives CASSSRGDGNTEAFF.

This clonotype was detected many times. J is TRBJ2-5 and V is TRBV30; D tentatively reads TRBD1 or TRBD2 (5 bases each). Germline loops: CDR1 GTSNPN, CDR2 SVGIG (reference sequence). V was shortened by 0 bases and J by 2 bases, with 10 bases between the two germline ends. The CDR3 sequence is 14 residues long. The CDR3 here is CAWSVRGGQETQYF. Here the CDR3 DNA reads TGTGCCTGGAGTGTACGGGGCGGGCAAGAGACCCAGTACTTC.

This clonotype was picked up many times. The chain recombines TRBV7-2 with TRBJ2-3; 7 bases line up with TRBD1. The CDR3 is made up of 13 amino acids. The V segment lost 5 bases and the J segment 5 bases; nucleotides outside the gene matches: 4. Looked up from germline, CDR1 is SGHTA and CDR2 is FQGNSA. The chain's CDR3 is CASSARQGDTQYF. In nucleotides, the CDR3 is TGTGCCAGCAGCGCCCGACAGGGAGATACGCAGTATTTT.

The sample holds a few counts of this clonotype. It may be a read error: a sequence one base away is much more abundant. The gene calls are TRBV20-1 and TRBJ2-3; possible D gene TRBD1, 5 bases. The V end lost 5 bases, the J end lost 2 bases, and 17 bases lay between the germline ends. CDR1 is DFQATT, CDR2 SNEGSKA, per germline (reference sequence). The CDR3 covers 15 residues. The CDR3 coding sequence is TGCAGTGCTTTTAGAACGACAGAAATCACAGATACGCAGTATTTT. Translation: CSAFRTTEITDTQYF.

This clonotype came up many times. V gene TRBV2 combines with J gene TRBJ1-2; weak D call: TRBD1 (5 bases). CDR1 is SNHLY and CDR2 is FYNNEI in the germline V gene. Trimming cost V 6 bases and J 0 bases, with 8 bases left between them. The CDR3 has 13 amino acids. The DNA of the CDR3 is TGTGCCAGCAGGCGGGGCGCTAACTATGGCTACACCTTC. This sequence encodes CASRRGANYGYTF.

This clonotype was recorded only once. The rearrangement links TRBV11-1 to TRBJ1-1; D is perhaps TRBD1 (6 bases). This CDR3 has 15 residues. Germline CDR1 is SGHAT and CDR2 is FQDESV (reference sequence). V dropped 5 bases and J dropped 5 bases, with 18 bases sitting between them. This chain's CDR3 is CASSLDAGAGTEAFF. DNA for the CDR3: TGTGCCAGCAGCCTTGATGCAGGGGCCGGGACTGAAGCTTTCTTT.

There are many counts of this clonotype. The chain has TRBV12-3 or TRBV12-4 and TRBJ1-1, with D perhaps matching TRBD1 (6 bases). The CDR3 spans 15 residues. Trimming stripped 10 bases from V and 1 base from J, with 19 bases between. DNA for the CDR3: TGTGCCACCCGTGGGGGGGCCGAGACGAACACTGAAGCTTTCTTT. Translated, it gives CATRGGAETNTEAFF.

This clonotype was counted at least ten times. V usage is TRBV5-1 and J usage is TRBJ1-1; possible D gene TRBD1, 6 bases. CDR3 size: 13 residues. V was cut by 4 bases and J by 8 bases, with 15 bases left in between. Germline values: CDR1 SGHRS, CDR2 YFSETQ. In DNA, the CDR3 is TGCGCCAGCAGCACTGGACAGACTGAAGAAGCTTTCTTT. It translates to CASSTGQTEEAFF.

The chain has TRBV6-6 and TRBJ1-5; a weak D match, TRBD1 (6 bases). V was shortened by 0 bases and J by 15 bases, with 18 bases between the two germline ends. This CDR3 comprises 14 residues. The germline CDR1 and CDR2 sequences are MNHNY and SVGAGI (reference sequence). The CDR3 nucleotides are TGTGCCAGCAGTTACTCTAACAGGGCCCCACGTTGGCATTTT. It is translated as CASSYSNRAPRWHF.

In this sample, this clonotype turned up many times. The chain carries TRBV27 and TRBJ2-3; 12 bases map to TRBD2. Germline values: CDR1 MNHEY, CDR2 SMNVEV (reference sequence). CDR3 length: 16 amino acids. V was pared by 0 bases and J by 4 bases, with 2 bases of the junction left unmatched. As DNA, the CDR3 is TGTGCCAGCAGTTTATCGCCTAGCGGGGGGGCAGATACGCAGTATTTT. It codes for CASSLSPSGGADTQYF.

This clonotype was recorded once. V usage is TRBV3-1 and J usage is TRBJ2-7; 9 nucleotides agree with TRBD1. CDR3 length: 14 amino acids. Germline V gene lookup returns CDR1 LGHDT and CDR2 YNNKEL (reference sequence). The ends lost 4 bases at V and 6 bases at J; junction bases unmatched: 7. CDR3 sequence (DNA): TGTGCCAGCAGCCCAGCGGGGACAGGGTCCGAGCAGTACTTC. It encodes CASSPAGTGSEQYF.